This paragraph covers one TCR beta chain sequence. The CDR3 sequence is 16 residues long. Clones were sequenced by immunoSEQ multiplex PCR, and TCRdb holds only the in-frame ones, with some missing. The sample records about 87,000 clones, 87% being singletons. The data were obtained in a study of blood T cell repertoires in COVID-19. This sequence joins TRBV21-1 and TRBJ2-1; whether TRBD1, the table's D call, matches the DNA was not checked. TRBV21-1 is a pseudogene. The specimen sequenced was peripheral blood. The source of this sequence is an elderly woman with acute or convalescent COVID-19. The CDR3 sequence: CASSKGGDSSYNEQFF. CDR3 sequence (DNA): TGTGCCAGCAGCAAAGGAGGGGACAGTTCTTACAATGAGCAGTTCTTC.